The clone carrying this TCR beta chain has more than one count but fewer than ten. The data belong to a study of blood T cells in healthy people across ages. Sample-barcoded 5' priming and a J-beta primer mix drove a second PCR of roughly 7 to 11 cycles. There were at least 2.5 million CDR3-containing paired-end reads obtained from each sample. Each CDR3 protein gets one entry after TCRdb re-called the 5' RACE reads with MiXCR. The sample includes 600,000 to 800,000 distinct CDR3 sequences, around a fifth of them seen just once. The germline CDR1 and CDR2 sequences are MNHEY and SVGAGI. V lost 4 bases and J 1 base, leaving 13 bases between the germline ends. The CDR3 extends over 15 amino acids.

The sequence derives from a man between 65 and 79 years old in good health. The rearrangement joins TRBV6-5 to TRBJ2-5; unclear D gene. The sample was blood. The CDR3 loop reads CASSSPVPTQETQYF. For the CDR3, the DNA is TGTGCCAGCAGTTCTCCCGTCCCGACCCAAGAGACCCAGTACTTC.